Listed below are T cell receptor beta chains from one sample, sequenced in a study of regulatory T cells. Libraries were prepared by immunoSEQ multiplex PCR; TCRdb keeps only in-frame clonotypes and omits some of them. Here the sample spans about 35,000 clones, over 75% being singletons. Sequences were obtained from conventional CD4+ T cells sorted from blood. These receptors all stem from a person aged 18-29 years with CD3G deficiency. Each CDR3 is given with its conserved first and last residue. The order of the fields is V gene, J gene, clone size, D gene, CDR3 DNA, CDR3 protein. D genes are given only for firm matches. Size is omitted from some rows. Given values are once, few, many or a class for expanded clones.

v_call: TRBV7-2; j_call: TRBJ2-3; clone_size: -; d_call: -; cdr3_nt: TGTGCCAGCAGCTTAGAGTTGCGACTCGGGCAGTATTTT; cdr3_aa: CASSLELRLGQYF
v_call: TRBV23-1; j_call: TRBJ1-2; clone_size: -; d_call: -; cdr3_nt: TGCGCCAGCAGTCAATCGCTCGTCGGGTGGTGTAGCGGGGACCCCTCTGGCTACACCTTC; cdr3_aa: CASSQSLVGWCSGDPSGYTF
v_call: TRBV6-1; j_call: TRBJ1-6; clone_size: -; d_call: TRBD1; cdr3_nt: TGTGCCAGCAGTGAAGTGGTCAGGACAGGCTCACCCCTCCACTTT; cdr3_aa: CASSEVVRTGSPLHF
v_call: TRBV6-6; j_call: TRBJ2-1; clone_size: -; d_call: -; cdr3_nt: TGTGCCAGCAGTTACGCCCCAACAACTAGTCGTCCGTTCTTC; cdr3_aa: CASSYAPTTSRPFF
v_call: TRBV19; j_call: TRBJ2-1; clone_size: -; d_call: TRBD2; cdr3_nt: TGTGCCAGTAGTCCGCATAGCGGGGGCTCCTACAATGAGCAGTTCTTC; cdr3_aa: CASSPHSGGSYNEQFF
v_call: TRBV30; j_call: TRBJ2-1; clone_size: -; d_call: -; cdr3_nt: TGTGCCTGGAGTGTAGTTAGGAAGGGTGGCAATGAGCAGTTCTTC; cdr3_aa: CAWSVVRKGGNEQFF
v_call: TRBV7-2; j_call: TRBJ1-4; clone_size: -; d_call: -; cdr3_nt: TGTGCCAGCAGCTTAGAGGTGGGAGAAAAACTGTTTTTT; cdr3_aa: CASSLEVGEKLFF
v_call: TRBV6-1; j_call: TRBJ1-4; clone_size: -; d_call: -; cdr3_nt: TGTGCCAGCAGTGTAAGGACCTTGGGTGAAAAACTGTTTTTT; cdr3_aa: CASSVRTLGEKLFF
v_call: TRBV28; j_call: TRBJ2-7; clone_size: -; d_call: TRBD1; cdr3_nt: TGTGCCAGCAGCCGGGACAGGTCATACTTCTCCTACGAGCAGTACTTC; cdr3_aa: CASSRDRSYFSYEQYF
v_call: TRBV5-1; j_call: TRBJ2-5; clone_size: few; d_call: -; cdr3_nt: TGCGCCAGCAGCTTCGGGCAGAGTCAAGAGACCCAGTACTTC; cdr3_aa: CASSFGQSQETQYF